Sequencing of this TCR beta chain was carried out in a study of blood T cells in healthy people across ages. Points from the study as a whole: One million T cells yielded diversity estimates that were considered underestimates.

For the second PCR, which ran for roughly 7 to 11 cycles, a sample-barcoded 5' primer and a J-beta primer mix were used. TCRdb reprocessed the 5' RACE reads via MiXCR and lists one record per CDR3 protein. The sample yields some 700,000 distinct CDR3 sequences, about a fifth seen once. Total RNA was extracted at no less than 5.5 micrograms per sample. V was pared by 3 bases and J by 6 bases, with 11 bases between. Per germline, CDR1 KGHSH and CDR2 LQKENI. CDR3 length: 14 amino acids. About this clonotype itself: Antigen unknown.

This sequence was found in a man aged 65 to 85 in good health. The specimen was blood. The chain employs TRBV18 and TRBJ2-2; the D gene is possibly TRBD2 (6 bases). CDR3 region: CASSPNGGPGELFF. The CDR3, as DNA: TGTGCCAGCTCACCGAACGGAGGGCCCGGGGAGCTGTTTTTT.